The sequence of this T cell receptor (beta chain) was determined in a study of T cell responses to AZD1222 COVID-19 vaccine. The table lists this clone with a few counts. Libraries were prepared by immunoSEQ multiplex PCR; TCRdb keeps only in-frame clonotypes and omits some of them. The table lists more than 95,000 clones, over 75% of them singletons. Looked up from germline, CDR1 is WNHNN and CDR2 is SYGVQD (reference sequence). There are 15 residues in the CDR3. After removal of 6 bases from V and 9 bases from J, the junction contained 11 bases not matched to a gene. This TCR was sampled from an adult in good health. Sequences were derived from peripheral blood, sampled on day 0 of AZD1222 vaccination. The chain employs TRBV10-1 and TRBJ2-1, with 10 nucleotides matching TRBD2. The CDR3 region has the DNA TGCGCCAGCAGCGGACAAGCGGGAGGGCCAGGTGAGCAGTTCTTC. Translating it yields CASSGQAGGPGEQFF.